Included here is one T cell receptor (beta chain) sequence, with context. The data are from a study of technical replicates of blood from a handful of donors. Using immunoSEQ multiplex PCR, the repertoire was profiled, and TCRdb retains in-frame clones only, with some absent. This sample has approximately 31,000 clones, with roughly nine tenths found just once. From germline, CDR1 is SGHNT and CDR2 YENEEA. V was trimmed by 1 base and J by 5 bases, leaving 15 bases between them. The CDR3 runs 16 residues. This chain joins TRBV11-3 and TRBJ2-1; TRBD1 might be the D (6 bases). Sequenced sample: PBMCs. The receptor was derived from a human donor in good health. Some clones in this sample may be carry-over from other donors' samples. CDR3 region: CASSLGQGIFNNEQFF. The CDR3, as DNA: TGTGCCAGCAGCTTAGGGCAGGGGATTTTCAACAATGAGCAGTTCTTC.